The clone carrying this T cell receptor (beta chain) was counted only a few times. These data originate in a study of blood T cell repertoires in COVID-19. About the research overall: The United States, Italy and Spain supplied acute and convalescent COVID-19 samples. PBMCs, B-cell-depleted T cells, or T cells were the source of the cDNA or gDNA that made up the material.

Original analysis: From reference gene primer amplification, estimates of nucleated cell counts were derived. Sequencing was performed with immunoSEQ multiplex PCR; in TCRdb, only in-frame clones are kept and a portion is missing. V and J calls and clone size are copied from that table; D and trimming were computed from the DNA. This sample has approximately 28,000 clones; 77% occur once, and the top ten carry approximately 16%. V lost 3 bases and J 4 bases, leaving 9 bases between the germline ends. Germline values: CDR1 SGHNT, CDR2 YENEEA. The CDR3 sequence is 13 residues long. Material: peripheral blood. The origin of this receptor is a man aged 80 or over with active or convalescent COVID-19. This sequence joins TRBV11-3 and TRBJ1-1; D unclear. The CDR3 DNA follows: TGTGCCAGCAGCTTTAGTTCCGGCACTGAAGCTTTCTTT. As protein: CASSFSSGTEAFF.